Shown below are 26 T cell receptor beta chains from a single sample sequenced in a study of T cells in Graves' hyperthyroidism and ophthalmopathy. Amplified TCR beta CDR3 regions came from RNA transcripts. With the HTBI primer set, the TCR CDR3 went through a first round of RT-PCR. One entry per CDR3 protein results from TCRdb running MiXCR on the multiplex PCR reads. The sample has roughly 500,000 distinct CDR3 sequences; 46% are singletons. The material sequenced was peripheral blood or thyroid tissue (not recorded which). These receptors were obtained from an adult woman with Graves' disease, either hyperthyroidism or ophthalmopathy (not recorded which).

This clonotype was detected a few times. The rearrangement uses TRBV2 and TRBJ1-1; D is perhaps TRBD1 (5 bases). Germline V gene lookup returns CDR1 SNHLY and CDR2 FYNNEI. The V end was cut by 1 base, the J end by 4 bases, with 10 bases between. The CDR3 has 14 amino acids. The CDR3 bases are TGTGCCAGCAGTGAAGACAGGTATGCCACTGAAGCTTTCTTT. It translates to CASSEDRYATEAFF.

V is TRBV9 and J is TRBJ2-1, with unresolved D. Germline V lookup: CDR1 SGDLS, CDR2 YYNGEE. Trimming left V 0 bases short and J 10 bases short, with 8 bases between. This CDR3 spans 12 amino acids. DNA of the CDR3: TGTGCCAGCAGCGTAGAAAACAGAGAGCAGTTCTTC. It translates to CASSVENREQFF.

This chain links TRBV6-2 or TRBV6-3 with TRBJ1-5; no clear D gene. The V gene lost 6 bases and the J gene lost 2 bases, with 11 bases spanning the gap. Germline-derived CDR1 and CDR2 are MNHEY and SVGEGT. The CDR3 loop spans 14 amino acids. The CDR3: CASSRLVGNQPQHF. In DNA, the CDR3 is TGTGCCAGCAGCCGTTTGGTGGGCAATCAGCCCCAGCATTTT.

The chain recombines TRBV25-1 with TRBJ2-2; 10 bases fit TRBD1. CDR1 and CDR2 from the germline V gene are MGHDK and SYGVNS. The CDR3 covers 14 residues. Trimming removed 8 bases from V and 3 bases from J; junction bases left unmatched: 3. As DNA, the CDR3 is TGTGCCAGCGAGGACAGGGGGTACACCGGGGAGCTGTTTTTT. Protein product: CASEDRGYTGELFF.

As concerns this clonotype: One end of the junction varies from germline; a read error may be responsible. This sequence joins TRBV4-1 and TRBJ1-5; D call uncertain. This CDR3 region has 14 residues. CDR1 is MGHRA and CDR2 is YSYEKL in the germline V gene. DNA for the CDR3: TGTGCCAGCAGTTTGGTCAGTAGCAATCAGCCCCAGCATTTT. Its protein is CASSLVSSNQPQHF.

Here the CDR3 DNA reads TGCGCCAGCAGCTTTGGATCGGGGGGCACTGAAGCTTTCTTT. This translates into CASSFGSGGTEAFF. J is TRBJ1-1 and V is TRBV5-1, with D tentatively TRBD1 (5 bases). The CDR3 runs 14 residues. Trimming cost V 2 bases and J 4 bases, with 12 bases left between them. Germline V gene lookup returns CDR1 SGHRS and CDR2 YFSETQ.

The V and J genes are TRBV7-2 and TRBJ2-5; D possibly corresponds to TRBD1 (5 bases). V shed 2 bases and J shed 9 bases, with 13 bases lying between them. CDR1 and CDR2 from the germline V gene are SGHTA and FQGNSA. This CDR3 region has 13 residues. CDR3 DNA: TGTGCCAGCAGCTTAAACAGGAGACAGCCCCAGTACTTC. It encodes CASSLNRRQPQYF.

The chain links TRBV19 to TRBJ1-5; 7 bases align to TRBD1. Germline trimming cut 9 bases from V and 3 bases from J; bases unmatched to any gene: 11. Germline V lookup: CDR1 LNHDA, CDR2 SQIVND (reference sequence). This CDR3 comprises 15 residues. This CDR3 is CASSLGGGLNQPQHF. The CDR3 bases are TGTGCCAGCAGTTTAGGAGGGGGCCTCAATCAGCCCCAGCATTTT.

The chain recombines TRBV7-9 with TRBJ1-1; D unclear. Germline V gives CDR1 SEHNR, CDR2 FQNEAQ (reference sequence). Between the trimmed V and J ends, which lost 3 bases and 3 bases, there was a span of 11 bases. The CDR3 loop spans 14 amino acids. The CDR3 loop is CASSLERRYTEAFF. CDR3 DNA sequence: TGTGCCAGCAGCTTGGAGCGTCGTTACACTGAAGCTTTCTTT.

The genes are TRBV7-2 and TRBJ2-1; D perhaps matches TRBD2 (5 bases). Germline loops: CDR1 SGHTA, CDR2 FQGNSA. The CDR3 consists of 13 residues. V was shortened by 1 base and J by 9 bases, with 10 bases between the two germline ends. Written as DNA, the CDR3 is TGTGCCAGCAGCTTAGTATCGGGGTTTGAGCAGTTCTTC. Its translation: CASSLVSGFEQFF.

The CDR3 DNA follows: TGCAGTGCTAGGGGGGGGACTAGCCGAGGGACCCAGTACTTC. Protein sequence: CSARGGTSRGTQYF. The gene calls are TRBV20-1 and TRBJ2-5, with 9 bases aligning to TRBD2. There are 14 residues in the CDR3. J gave up 7 bases and V 3 bases, and 9 bases lay outside the gene matches. Per the germline V gene, CDR1 is DFQATT and CDR2 is SNEGSKA (reference sequence).

The chain employs TRBV24-1 and TRBJ1-2, with D unclear. Trimming took 5 bases from V and 4 from J, leaving 7 bases between them. CDR1 and CDR2 from the germline V gene are KGHDR and SFDVKD. The CDR3 is made up of 12 amino acids. Here the CDR3 reads CATSAKGYGYTF. CDR3 bases: TGTGCCACCAGTGCTAAGGGCTATGGCTACACCTTC.

CDR3 sequence (DNA): TGTGCCAGTCGCGGCGGACAAGGTGGCACCGGGGAGCTGTTTTTT. This sequence encodes CASRGGQGGTGELFF. The chain combines TRBV6-1 with TRBJ2-2; the D gene is possibly TRBD1 (5 bases). This CDR3 comprises 15 residues. With 9 bases removed from V and 4 bases from J, the gap between germline ends came to 18 bases. Germline CDR1 is MNHNS and CDR2 is SASEGT.

This clonotype was counted at least ten times. CDR3 residues: CASSLGDRGDPPYEQYF. The DNA for the CDR3 is TGTGCCAGCAGCTTAGGAGACAGGGGTGACCCCCCCTACGAGCAGTACTTC. This rearrangement joins TRBV7-6 to TRBJ2-7, with TRBD1 matching over 8 bases. The germline V gene encodes CDR1 SGHVS and CDR2 FNYEAQ. The CDR3 loop spans 17 amino acids. The junction had 10 bases not matched to a gene; V was cut back by 1 base and J by 2 bases.

Comment on this clonotype: This may be a read error, as it is one base from a much larger clone. V is TRBV7-3 and J is TRBJ1-5; D remains ambiguous. This CDR3 contains 13 residues. V was pared by 5 bases and J by 5 bases, with 10 bases between. Germline values: CDR1 SGHTA, CDR2 FQGTGA. The CDR3 loop is CASSRETYQPQHF. The CDR3 DNA sequence: TGTGCCAGCAGCCGCGAGACCTATCAGCCCCAGCATTTT.

The table lists this clonotype with a few counts. This rearrangement joins TRBV24-1 to TRBJ1-1; TRBD1 is a possible D gene (5 bases). The CDR3 consists of 13 residues. Germline CDR1 KGHDR, CDR2 SFDVKD. Trimming pared 4 bases from V and 7 bases from J, leaving 12 bases between. The DNA of the CDR3 is TGTGCCACCAGTGACCCGGGACGAGGTGAAGCTTTCTTT. This gives the protein CATSDPGRGEAFF.

This clonotype was counted only a few times. This chain connects TRBV29-1 to TRBJ1-2, with TRBD1 matching over 8 bases. CDR3 length: 13 residues. With V trimmed by 7 bases and J by 4 bases, 8 bases remained unmatched. Looked up from germline, CDR1 is SQVTM and CDR2 is ANQGSEA. The CDR3 loop reads CSAIQGDTYGYTF. The CDR3 bases are TGCAGCGCTATACAGGGGGACACCTATGGCTACACCTTC.

The rearrangement links TRBV7-2 to TRBJ1-5, with D uncertain. There are 14 residues in the CDR3. Germline values: CDR1 SGHTA, CDR2 FQGNSA. V lost 5 bases and J lost 10, with 18 bases in between. The CDR3 DNA is TGTGCCAGCAGCCGTGAGACTGAAATCAGCCCCCAGCATTTT. This encodes CASSRETEISPQHF.

The rearrangement uses TRBV19 and TRBJ1-1; D is unresolved. Germline CDR1 is LNHDA and CDR2 is SQIVND (reference sequence). Trimming left V 4 bases short and J 3 bases short, with 15 bases between. The CDR3 has 15 amino acids. CDR3 nucleotides: TGTGCCAGTAGTAGAGAGGACTATGGCTACACTGAAGCTTTCTTT. This gives the protein CASSREDYGYTEAFF.

This clonotype was seen repeatedly, ten times or more. The chain is built from TRBV11-2 and TRBJ2-2; D gene ambiguous. V was cut by 1 base and J by 6 bases, with 3 bases left in between. The CDR3 has 12 amino acids. Germline V CDR1 and CDR2: SGHAT, FQNNGV. This chain's CDR3 is CASSLVAGELFF. CDR3 coding DNA: TGTGCCAGCAGCTTAGTTGCCGGGGAGCTGTTTTTT.

This clonotype was detected a few times. This chain joins TRBV4-1 and TRBJ1-2; 10 positions agree with TRBD1. The junction had 5 bases not matched to a gene; V was cut back by 6 bases and J by 4 bases. Germline loops: CDR1 MGHRA, CDR2 YSYEKL. This CDR3 is 14 amino acids long. As DNA, the CDR3 is TGCGCCAGCAGTCGGGACAGGGGACTCTATGGCTACACCTTC. It yields the protein CASSRDRGLYGYTF.

The chain combines TRBV24-1 with TRBJ1-1; 7 positions match TRBD1. There are 14 residues in the CDR3. V lost 4 bases, J lost 5 bases, and 6 bases stayed unmatched. Per germline, CDR1 KGHDR and CDR2 SFDVKD. CDR3 region: CATSEAGGLTEAFF. CDR3 nucleotides: TGTGCCACCAGTGAAGCAGGGGGGTTGACTGAAGCTTTCTTT.

This clonotype was seen many times. The germline gene is not matched at one end of the junction; a read error may be the cause. V is TRBV10-1 and J is TRBJ1-1, with D perhaps matching TRBD1 (6 bases). This CDR3 region has 13 residues. Per germline, CDR1 WNHNN and CDR2 SYGVQD (reference sequence). For the CDR3, the DNA is TGTGCCAGCAGTGGACAGTTGAACACTGAAGCTTTCTTT. Encoded protein: CASSGQLNTEAFF.

The CDR3 reads CATNQAPIQGNYGYTF. As DNA, the CDR3 is TGTGCCACCAACCAGGCTCCTATACAGGGAAACTATGGCTACACCTTC. V usage is TRBV25-1 and J usage is TRBJ1-2, with D possibly matching TRBD1 (6 bases). The CDR3 spans 16 residues. V was shortened by 10 bases and J by 2 bases, with 23 bases between the two germline ends. CDR1 and CDR2 from the germline V gene are MGHDK and SYGVNS.

As to this clonotype: A junction end diverges from the germline sequence, so it may reflect a read error. V and J are TRBV7-2 and TRBJ2-6; D remains ambiguous. This CDR3 region has 11 residues. CDR1 SGHTA and CDR2 FQGNSA come from the germline V gene. CDR3 coding DNA: TGTGCCAGCAGCCCCCTCAGGTCGTGGGCTTTC. Protein: CASSPLRSWAF.

V is TRBV20-1 and J is TRBJ1-4; tentative D call: TRBD1 (5 bases). The CDR3 has 12 amino acids. Germline-derived CDR1 and CDR2 are DFQATT and SNEGSKA (reference sequence). Trimming removed 3 bases at V and 10 bases at J, with 12 bases between. CDR3 DNA sequence: TGCAGTGCTAGTTCAGGGATGCGAAAACTGTTTTTT. Amino acid sequence: CSASSGMRKLFF.